This T cell receptor (beta chain) was retrieved from a study of CD8+CD57+ T cells in acquired aplastic anemia. The wider study: DNA recovered from sorted CD4+ and CD8+ cells had a mean of around 3.2 ug.

Study-wide results and limits: The same twenty-nine CD8+ CDR3 sequences occurred in patients and in controls.

Genomic DNA constituted the template upon which TCR beta VDJ and CDR3 profiling was performed. TCRdb re-analysed the reads in MiXCR, keeping a single row per CDR3 protein. The sample lists around 290,000 distinct CDR3 sequences, roughly 59% occurring once. It was patients with CD8+CD57+ cell expansion by flow cytometry who were chosen for sequencing. Each of the patients presented with severe acquired aplastic anemia. Sampling of blood occurred while the patients had still received no therapy. In regard to this clonotype: Antigen unknown.

Trimming left V 3 bases short and J 1 base short, with 10 bases between. Germline V gene sequence: CDR1 SGDLS, CDR2 YYNGEE. This CDR3 spans 14 amino acids. V and J are TRBV9 and TRBJ1-1; D may be TRBD1 (5 bases). Specimen: sorted CD4+, CD8+, or CD8+CD57+ T cells (not recorded which) from PBMCs. The sequence came from a human donor with aplastic anemia. CDR3: CASSEGLRNTEAFF. The DNA for the CDR3 is TGTGCCAGCAGCGAGGGACTGAGGAACACTGAAGCTTTCTTT.